This T cell receptor beta chain was found in a study of T cell responses to AZD1222 COVID-19 vaccine. This CDR3 is 15 amino acids long. The germline gives CDR1 SGHDT, CDR2 YYEEEE. V lost 1 base, J lost 1 base, and 11 bases lay in between. About this clone itself: The antigen is unknown.

Study results and caveats: Donors were mostly white British, more females; clonal diversity possibly underestimated.

The table came from immunoSEQ multiplex PCR; TCRdb's copy has only in-frame clones and leaves some out. The table has 180,000 or so clones, under 95% seen once; the top ten hold under 1.5%. This rearrangement joins TRBV5-6 to TRBJ1-1, with no clear D. The clonotype was recovered from an adult who received the AZD1222 COVID-19 vaccine. This specimen was peripheral blood, taken 28 days after the second AZD1222 dose. CDR3 coding DNA: TGTGCCAGCAGCTTGCTAGGGTCGACGAACACTGAAGCTTTCTTT. As protein: CASSLLGSTNTEAFF.